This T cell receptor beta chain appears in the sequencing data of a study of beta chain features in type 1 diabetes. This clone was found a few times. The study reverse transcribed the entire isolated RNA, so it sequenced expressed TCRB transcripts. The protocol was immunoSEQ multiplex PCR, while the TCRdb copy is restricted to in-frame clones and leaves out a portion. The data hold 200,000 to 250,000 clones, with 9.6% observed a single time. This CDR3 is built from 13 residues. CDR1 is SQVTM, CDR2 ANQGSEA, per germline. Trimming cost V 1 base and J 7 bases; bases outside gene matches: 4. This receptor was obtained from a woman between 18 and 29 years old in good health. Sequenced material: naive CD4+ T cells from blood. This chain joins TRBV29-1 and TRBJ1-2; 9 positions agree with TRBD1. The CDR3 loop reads CSVEAGQGFGYTF. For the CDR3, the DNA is TGCAGCGTTGAAGCGGGACAGGGTTTTGGCTACACCTTC.